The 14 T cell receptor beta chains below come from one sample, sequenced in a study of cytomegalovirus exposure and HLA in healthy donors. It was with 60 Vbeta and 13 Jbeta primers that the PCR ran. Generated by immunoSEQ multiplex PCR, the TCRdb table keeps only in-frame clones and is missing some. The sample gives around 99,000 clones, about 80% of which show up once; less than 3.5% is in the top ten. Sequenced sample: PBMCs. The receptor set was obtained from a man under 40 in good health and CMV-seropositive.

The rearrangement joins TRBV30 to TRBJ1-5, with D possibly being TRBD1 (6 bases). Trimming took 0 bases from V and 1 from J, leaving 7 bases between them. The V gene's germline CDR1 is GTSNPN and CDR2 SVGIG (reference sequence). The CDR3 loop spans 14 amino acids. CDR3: CAWSVTGSNQPQHF. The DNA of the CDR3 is TGTGCCTGGAGTGTAACAGGGAGCAATCAGCCCCAGCATTTT.

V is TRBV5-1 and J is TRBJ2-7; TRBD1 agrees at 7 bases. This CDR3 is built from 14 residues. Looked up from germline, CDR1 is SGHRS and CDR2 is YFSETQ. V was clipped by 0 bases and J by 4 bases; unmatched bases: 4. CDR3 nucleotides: TGCGCCAGCAGCTTGGGGGGACAGTCATACGAGCAGTACTTC. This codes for CASSLGGQSYEQYF.

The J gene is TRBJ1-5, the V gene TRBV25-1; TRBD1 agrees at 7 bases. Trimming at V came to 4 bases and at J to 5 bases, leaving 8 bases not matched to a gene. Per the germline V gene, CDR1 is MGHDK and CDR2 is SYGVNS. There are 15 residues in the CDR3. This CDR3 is CASSASIGTDQPQHF. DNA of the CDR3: TGTGCCAGCAGTGCAAGCATCGGGACAGATCAGCCCCAGCATTTT.

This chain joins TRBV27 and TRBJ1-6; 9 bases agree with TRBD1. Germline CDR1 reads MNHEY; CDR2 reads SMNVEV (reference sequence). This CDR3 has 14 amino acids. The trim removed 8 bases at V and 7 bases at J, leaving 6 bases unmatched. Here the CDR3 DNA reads TGTGCCAGCTGCACCGGACAGGGGAATTCACCCCTCCACTTT. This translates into CASCTGQGNSPLHF.

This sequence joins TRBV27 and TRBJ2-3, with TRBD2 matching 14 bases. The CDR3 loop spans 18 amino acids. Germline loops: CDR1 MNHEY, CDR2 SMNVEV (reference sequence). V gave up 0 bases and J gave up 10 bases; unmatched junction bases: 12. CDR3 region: CASSLSGLAGGLRLAQYF. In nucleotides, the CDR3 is TGTGCCAGCAGTTTATCCGGACTAGCGGGGGGCCTGAGGTTGGCGCAGTATTTT.

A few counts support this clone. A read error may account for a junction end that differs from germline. The CDR3 coding sequence is TGTGCCAGCAGTGACGGGCAGCCTCTGGGGGCCAACGGCCTGACTTTC. Translated, it gives CASSDGQPLGANGLTF. The chain carries TRBV6-1 and TRBJ2-6; D is possibly TRBD1 (6 bases). Germline V lookup: CDR1 MNHNS, CDR2 SASEGT. The CDR3 sequence is 16 residues long.

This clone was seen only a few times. The CDR3 here is CASSPENPGLEGNEKLFF. The CDR3, as DNA: TGTGCCAGCAGCCCAGAGAACCCCGGGCTAGAGGGTAATGAAAAACTGTTTTTT. V gene TRBV9 combines with J gene TRBJ1-4; D is undetermined. V was pared by 4 bases and J by 4 bases, with 23 bases between. Germline loops: CDR1 SGDLS, CDR2 YYNGEE. The CDR3 has 18 residues.

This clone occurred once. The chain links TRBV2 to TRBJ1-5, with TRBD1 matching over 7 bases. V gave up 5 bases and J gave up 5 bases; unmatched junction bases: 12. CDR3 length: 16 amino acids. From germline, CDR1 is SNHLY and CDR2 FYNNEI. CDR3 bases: TGTGCCAGCAGTAATGCCCTACAGGGGAAAGATCAGCCCCAGCATTTT. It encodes CASSNALQGKDQPQHF.

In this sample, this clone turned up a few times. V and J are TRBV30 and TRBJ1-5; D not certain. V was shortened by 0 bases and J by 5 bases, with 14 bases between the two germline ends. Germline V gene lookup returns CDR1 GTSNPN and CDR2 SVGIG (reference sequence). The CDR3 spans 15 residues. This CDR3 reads CAWSVGPGGDQPQHF. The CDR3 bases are TGTGCCTGGAGTGTAGGTCCGGGAGGAGATCAGCCCCAGCATTTT.

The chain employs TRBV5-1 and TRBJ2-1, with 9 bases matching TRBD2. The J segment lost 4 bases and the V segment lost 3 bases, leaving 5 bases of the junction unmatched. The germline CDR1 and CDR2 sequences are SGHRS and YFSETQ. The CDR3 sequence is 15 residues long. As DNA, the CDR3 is TGCGCCAGCAGCTGGGTAGCGGGGGTTTACAATGAGCAGTTCTTC. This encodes CASSWVAGVYNEQFF.

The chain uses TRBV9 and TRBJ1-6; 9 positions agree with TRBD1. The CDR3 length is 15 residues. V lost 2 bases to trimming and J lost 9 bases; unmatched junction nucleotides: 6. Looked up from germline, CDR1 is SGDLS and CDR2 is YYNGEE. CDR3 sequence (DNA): TGTGCCAGCAGCGTCCGGGACAGGGTGCGTTCACCCCTCCACTTT. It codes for CASSVRDRVRSPLHF.

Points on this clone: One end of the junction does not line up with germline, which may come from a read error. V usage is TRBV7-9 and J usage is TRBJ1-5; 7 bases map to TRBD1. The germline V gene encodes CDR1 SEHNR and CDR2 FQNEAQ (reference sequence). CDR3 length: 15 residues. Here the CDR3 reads CSSSSDRVFDQPQHF. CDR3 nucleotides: TGTTCCAGCAGCTCAGACAGGGTATTTGATCAGCCCCAGCATTTT.

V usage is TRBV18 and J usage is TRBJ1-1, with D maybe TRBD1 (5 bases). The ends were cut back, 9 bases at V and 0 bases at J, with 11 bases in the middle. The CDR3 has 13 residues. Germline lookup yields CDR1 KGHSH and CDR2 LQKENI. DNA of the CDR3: TGTGCCAGTCTAGGGGTTGTGAACACTGAAGCTTTCTTT. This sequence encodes CASLGVVNTEAFF.

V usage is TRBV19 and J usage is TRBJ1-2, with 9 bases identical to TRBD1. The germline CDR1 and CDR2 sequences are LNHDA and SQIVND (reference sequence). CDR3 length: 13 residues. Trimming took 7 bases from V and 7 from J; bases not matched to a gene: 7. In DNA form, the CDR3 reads TGTGCCAGTAAGGGACAGGGTTATAGTGGCTACACCTTC. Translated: CASKGQGYSGYTF. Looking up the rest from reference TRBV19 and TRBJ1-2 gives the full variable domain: DGGITQSPKYLFRKEGQNVTLSCEQNLNHDAMYWYRQDPGQGLRLIYYSQIVNDFQKGDIAEGYSVSREKKESFPLTVTSAQKNPTAFYLCASKGQGYSGYTFGSGTRLTVV.